A single sample gave rise to the 30 T cell receptor beta chains below, sequenced in a study of siplizumab effects on memory and regulatory T cells. Sequenced by immunoSEQ multiplex PCR; TCRdb stores in-frame clones only, minus some. The sample lists about 120,000 clones, 93% occurring once. The sequencing sample was made of non-Treg CD4+ T cells sorted from blood. These TCRs come from a human donor in good health.

V is TRBV27 and J is TRBJ2-1; 8 bases match TRBD2. Germline trimming cut 5 bases from V and 3 bases from J; bases unmatched to any gene: 12. Per the germline V gene, CDR1 is MNHEY and CDR2 is SMNVEV (reference sequence). The CDR3 length is 17 residues. CDR3 in amino acids: CASSRAGDPANYNEQFF. CDR3 nucleotides: TGTGCCAGCAGTCGAGCGGGGGACCCCGCTAACTACAATGAGCAGTTCTTC.

This chain links TRBV11-3 with TRBJ1-1; D call uncertain. CDR1 SGHNT and CDR2 YENEEA come from the germline V gene. This CDR3 region has 12 residues. V lost 1 base to trimming and J lost 8 bases, with 8 bases between them. CDR3 in DNA: TGTGCCAGCAGCTTAGGGGCGGCAGAAGCTTTCTTT. Its translation is CASSLGAAEAFF.

The chain is built from TRBV14 and TRBJ2-1; tentatively, D is TRBD1 (6 bases). The germline CDR1 and CDR2 sequences are SGHDN and FVKESK. The CDR3 sequence is 16 residues long. V was pared by 1 base and J by 4 bases, with 14 bases between. The CDR3 sequence: CASSQGLGAVYNEQFF. The CDR3 bases are TGTGCCAGCAGCCAAGGCCTGGGGGCGGTTTACAATGAGCAGTTCTTC. Based on the CDR3 plus reference TRBV14 and TRBJ2-1, the full variable domain is EAGVTQFPSHSVIEKGQTVTLRCDPISGHDNLYWYRRVMGKEIKFLLHFVKESKQDESGMPNNRFLAERTGGTYSTLKVQPAELEDSGVYFCASSQGLGAVYNEQFFGPGTRLTVL.

The V gene is TRBV10-2, the J gene TRBJ2-3; TRBD2 agrees at 8 bases. CDR3 length: 17 residues. The V segment lost 6 bases and the J segment 2 bases; nucleotides outside the gene matches: 13. Germline lookup yields CDR1 WSHSY and CDR2 SAAADI. The CDR3 loop is CASSPAPGLVNTDTQYF. The CDR3 coding sequence is TGCGCCAGCAGCCCCGCCCCGGGACTAGTAAACACAGATACGCAGTATTTT.

The gene calls are TRBV6-6 and TRBJ1-3; D not certain. Trimming cost V 3 bases and J 4 bases, with 7 bases left between them. The CDR3 has 13 residues. The germline CDR1 and CDR2 sequences are MNHNY and SVGAGI (reference sequence). The CDR3 here is CASSYASGNTIYF. The CDR3 DNA is TGTGCCAGCAGTTATGCGTCCGGAAACACCATATATTTT.

This chain uses TRBV19 with TRBJ1-3, with TRBD1 matching over 7 bases. After removal of 4 bases from V and 3 bases from J, the junction contained 6 bases not matched to a gene. Germline V gene lookup returns CDR1 LNHDA and CDR2 SQIVND (reference sequence). This CDR3 comprises 15 residues. The CDR3 coding sequence is TGTGCCAGTAGTACCACAGGGGTTGGTGGAAACACCATATATTTT. This encodes CASSTTGVGGNTIYF.

Only a few counts were recorded for this clone. In nucleotides, the CDR3 is TGTGCCAGCAGCTTAGCATGGGACAGCAATCAGCCCCAGCATTTT. Its translation is CASSLAWDSNQPQHF. The chain employs TRBV7-2 and TRBJ1-5; TRBD1 is a possible D gene (5 bases). V lost 0 bases, J lost 1 base, and 7 bases lay in between. CDR3 length: 15 residues. In germline, CDR1 is SGHTA, CDR2 FQGNSA.

V gene TRBV7-7 combines with J gene TRBJ2-5; TRBD1 aligns across 8 bases. CDR1 and CDR2 from the germline V gene are SSHAT and FNYEAQ (reference sequence). V dropped 8 bases and J dropped 10; count of bases not matched to a gene: 12. The CDR3 consists of 13 residues. This CDR3 reads CASSDRDKSGQYF. In DNA form, the CDR3 reads TGTGCCAGCTCGGACAGGGACAAGAGTGGCCAGTACTTC. The whole variable domain, filled in from reference TRBV7-7 and TRBJ2-5, reads GAGVSQSPRYKVTKRGQDVTLRCDPISSHATLYWYQQALGQGPEFLTYFNYEAQPDKSGLPSDRFSAERPEGSISTLTIQRTEQRDSAMYRCASSDRDKSGQYFGPGTRLLVL.

The CDR3 bases are TGTGCCAGCAGCCCCGACAGGGGATACGGCTACACCTTC. It translates to CASSPDRGYGYTF. The rearrangement uses TRBV5-6 and TRBJ1-2, with TRBD1 matching 8 bases. The CDR3 loop spans 13 amino acids. Germline-derived CDR1 and CDR2 are SGHDT and YYEEEE. With V trimmed by 4 bases and J by 8 bases, 7 bases remained unmatched.

The gene calls are TRBV4-2 and TRBJ1-2, with D perhaps TRBD1 (6 bases). CDR3 length: 15 amino acids. In germline, CDR1 is LGHNA, CDR2 YNFKEQ. V was shortened by 4 bases and J by 0 bases, with 12 bases between the two germline ends. The CDR3, as DNA: TGTGCCAGCAGCCCAGAGGGGGGAACTAACTATGGCTACACCTTC. Its translation: CASSPEGGTNYGYTF.

V and J are TRBV7-2 and TRBJ2-2, with D possibly TRBD1 on 6 matching bases. V was trimmed by 5 bases and J by 6 bases, leaving 10 bases between them. Looked up from germline, CDR1 is SGHTA and CDR2 is FQGNSA. The CDR3 has 13 residues. The CDR3 sequence is CASSVRGPGELFF. The CDR3, as DNA: TGTGCCAGCAGCGTCAGGGGTCCCGGGGAGCTGTTTTTT.

Worth noting for this clone: Other DNA variants within this sample encode the same CDR3. The V call is TRBV6-5, the J call TRBJ1-1; D is ambiguous. There are 13 residues in the CDR3. From germline, CDR1 is MNHEY and CDR2 SVGAGI. The V and J ends lost 0 bases and 2 bases respectively, with 4 bases between them. CDR3: CASSYSRNTEAFF. The CDR3 nucleotides are TGTGCCAGCAGTTACTCGAGAAACACTGAAGCTTTCTTT.

The gene calls are TRBV30 and TRBJ1-5; D is possibly TRBD1 (6 bases). The CDR3 has 13 residues. Trimming left V 4 bases short and J 6 bases short, with 13 bases between. Per germline, CDR1 GTSNPN and CDR2 SVGIG (reference sequence). CDR3 in DNA: TGTGCCTGGAACCTAATCAGGGGTCAGCCCCAGCATTTT. Its protein product is CAWNLIRGQPQHF. Full variable domain (missing parts from reference TRBV30 and TRBJ1-5): SQTIHQWPATLVQPVGSPLSLECTVEGTSNPNLYWYRQAAGRGLQLLFYSVGIGQISSEVPQNLSASRPQDRQFILSSKKLLLSDSGFYLCAWNLIRGQPQHFGDGTRLSIL.

V usage is TRBV28 and J usage is TRBJ2-5, with D maybe TRBD1 (6 bases). There are 12 residues in the CDR3. Trimming left V 6 bases short and J 3 bases short, with 8 bases between. Germline assignment: CDR1 MDHEN and CDR2 SYDVKM. This CDR3 is CASSRGKETQYF. CDR3 nucleotide sequence: TGTGCCAGCAGCAGGGGAAAAGAGACCCAGTACTTC.

The rearrangement joins TRBV4-2 to TRBJ2-3, with 16 nucleotides matching TRBD2. Germline assignment: CDR1 LGHNA and CDR2 YNFKEQ. V lost 4 bases and J lost 4; bases outside the gene matches: 8. CDR3 length equals 18 residues. CDR3 protein: CASSLGTSGGVTPDTQYF. In nucleotides, the CDR3 is TGTGCCAGCAGCCTGGGGACTAGCGGGGGGGTGACCCCAGATACGCAGTATTTT.

The rearrangement links TRBV18 to TRBJ2-2; D is possibly TRBD1 or TRBD2 (5 bases each). V lost 0 bases to trimming and J lost 4 bases, with 9 bases between them. Germline lookup yields CDR1 KGHSH and CDR2 LQKENI. The CDR3 is 15 amino acids. CDR3 loop: CASSPPGRTTGELFF. The CDR3 nucleotides are TGTGCCAGCTCACCACCGGGACGGACCACCGGGGAGCTGTTTTTT. The full variable domain, rest sourced from reference TRBV18 and TRBJ2-2, is NAGVMQNPRHLVRRRGQEARLRCSPMKGHSHVYWYRQLPEEGLKFMVYLQKENIIDESGMPKERFSAEFPKEGPSILRIQQVVRGDSAAYFCASSPPGRTTGELFFGEGSRLTVL.

The V and J genes are TRBV9 and TRBJ2-1; 10 bases fit TRBD1. Trimming at V came to 4 bases and at J to 5 bases, leaving 6 bases not matched to a gene. The CDR3 consists of 15 residues. The germline gives CDR1 SGDLS, CDR2 YYNGEE. The CDR3 reads CASSTRDRGNNEQFF. CDR3 in DNA: TGTGCCAGCAGCACCCGGGACAGGGGTAACAATGAGCAGTTCTTC.

This chain uses TRBV6-5 with TRBJ1-1; D perhaps matches TRBD1 (5 bases). The CDR3 runs 11 residues. Germline V lookup: CDR1 MNHEY, CDR2 SVGAGI. V was cut by 8 bases and J by 10 bases, with 14 bases left in between. The CDR3 is CASVTRQGAFF. The DNA of the CDR3 is TGTGCCAGCGTTACACGGCAGGGAGCTTTCTTT.

This chain connects TRBV28 to TRBJ2-1; 8 bases align to TRBD1. Germline V CDR1 and CDR2: MDHEN, SYDVKM. The length of the CDR3 is 14 residues. V lost 5 bases to trimming and J lost 5 bases; unmatched junction nucleotides: 5. The CDR3 DNA reads TGTGCCAGCAGTCTCGGACAGGGCAACAATGAGCAGTTCTTC. Translated, it gives CASSLGQGNNEQFF.

V usage is TRBV4-1 and J usage is TRBJ1-2; TRBD1 matches at 7 bases. CDR3 length: 15 amino acids. The germline gives CDR1 MGHRA, CDR2 YSYEKL. V lost 0 bases, J lost 4 bases, and 5 bases stayed unmatched. This chain's CDR3 is CASSQDQTGFYGYTF. CDR3 DNA: TGCGCCAGCAGCCAAGACCAGACAGGGTTCTATGGCTACACCTTC.

Written as DNA, the CDR3 is TGTGCCAGTAGATTGGCAGGGGTGGAGACCCAGTACTTC. Translating gives CASRLAGVETQYF. This rearrangement joins TRBV19 to TRBJ2-5, with D possibly matching TRBD1 (6 bases). The length of the CDR3 is 13 residues. The germline CDR1 and CDR2 sequences are LNHDA and SQIVND (reference sequence). Between the trimmed V and J ends, which lost 6 bases and 5 bases, there was a span of 13 bases.

The chain links TRBV18 to TRBJ2-1; 7 positions match TRBD2. With 0 bases clipped from V and 5 bases from J, the junction kept 7 bases outside the gene matches. CDR1 KGHSH and CDR2 LQKENI come from the germline V gene. The CDR3 runs 16 residues. CDR3 coding DNA: TGTGCCAGCTCACCACCGACGGGCGGGGGAAACAATGAGCAGTTCTTC. As protein: CASSPPTGGGNNEQFF.

The rearrangement joins TRBV7-9 to TRBJ1-5; the D is unclear. In germline, CDR1 is SEHNR, CDR2 FQNEAQ (reference sequence). CDR3 size: 15 residues. Between the trimmed V and J ends, which lost 0 bases and 0 bases, there was a span of 6 bases. CDR3 DNA: TGTGCCAGCAGCTTAGCGGGCCCTAGCAATCAGCCCCAGCATTTT. This sequence encodes CASSLAGPSNQPQHF.

This clone has only one observation. The V and J genes are TRBV27 and TRBJ1-5; D unclear. Per germline, CDR1 MNHEY and CDR2 SMNVEV (reference sequence). The CDR3 is 14 amino acids. V was clipped by 5 bases and J by 0 bases, with 8 bases between them. CDR3 sequence reads: CASSKGLSNQPQHF. In DNA, the CDR3 is TGTGCCAGCAGTAAGGGTCTTAGCAATCAGCCCCAGCATTTT.

The V and J genes are TRBV7-9 and TRBJ2-7; 11 bases are a match to TRBD2. V was clipped by 4 bases and J by 3 bases; unmatched bases: 17. The CDR3 has 19 residues. From germline, CDR1 is SEHNR and CDR2 FQNEAQ (reference sequence). This CDR3 is CASSSLAGGRTSGNYEQYF. The CDR3 DNA follows: TGTGCCAGCAGCTCCCTAGCGGGGGGACGAACTTCGGGAAACTACGAGCAGTACTTC. Complete variable domain (other parts from reference TRBV7-9 and TRBJ2-7): DTGVSQNPRHKITKRGQNVTFRCDPISEHNRLYWYRQTLGQGPEFLTYFQNEAQLEKSRLLSDRFSAERPKGSFSTLEIQRTEQGDSAMYLCASSSLAGGRTSGNYEQYFGPGTRLTVT.

CDR3 residues: CASSSPGQTYEQYF. The CDR3 DNA reads TGTGCCAGCAGCTCCCCGGGACAGACCTACGAGCAGTACTTC. This sequence joins TRBV5-4 and TRBJ2-7; 7 positions agree with TRBD1. CDR3 length equals 14 residues. V gave up 3 bases and J gave up 2 bases; unmatched junction bases: 5. The germline V gene has CDR1 SGHNT and CDR2 YYREEE (reference sequence).

For this clone: Other DNA sequences in this specimen translate into the identical CDR3. The CDR3 coding sequence is TGTGCCAGCAGCGTAGGGCAGAGCTCCTATAATTCACCCCTCCACTTT. Its protein product is CASSVGQSSYNSPLHF. The chain joins TRBV9 to TRBJ1-6; D is ambiguous. This CDR3 has 16 residues. Germline assignment: CDR1 SGDLS and CDR2 YYNGEE. V was pared by 0 bases and J by 0 bases, with 7 bases between.

The chain recombines TRBV28 with TRBJ2-1, with 8 bases identical to TRBD2. In germline, CDR1 is MDHEN, CDR2 SYDVKM. Trimming at V came to 1 base and at J to 8 bases, leaving 1 base not matched to a gene. This CDR3 has 13 amino acids. The CDR3 reads CASSLSGGYEQFF. CDR3 nucleotide sequence: TGTGCCAGCAGTTTATCGGGGGGGTATGAGCAGTTCTTC. The entire variable domain, with the rest obtained from reference TRBV28 and TRBJ2-1, is as follows: DVKVTQSSRYLVKRTGEKVFLECVQDMDHENMFWYRQDPGLGLRLIYFSYDVKMKEKGDIPEGYSVSREKKERFSLILESASTNQTSMYLCASSLSGGYEQFFGPGTRLTVL.

V usage is TRBV6-5 and J usage is TRBJ1-2; D is unclear. Trimming pared 0 bases from V and 8 bases from J, leaving 10 bases between. CDR3 length: 13 amino acids. Germline CDR1 and CDR2: MNHEY and SVGAGI. The CDR3, as DNA: TGTGCCAGCAGTTACTCCCCTGCGACAGGCTACACCTTC. It specifies CASSYSPATGYTF.

The chain carries TRBV4-2 and TRBJ1-2; 12 bases are a match to TRBD1. V shed 5 bases and J 4 bases; nucleotides not matched to a gene: 11. Germline V gives CDR1 LGHNA, CDR2 YNFKEQ. The CDR3 spans 17 residues. The CDR3 DNA sequence: TGTGCCAGCAGCGGAGAGGGACAGGGGGCTGGGGGCTATGGCTACACCTTC. Translation gives CASSGEGQGAGGYGYTF.